The 24 T cell receptor beta chains below all came from one sample that was sequenced in a study of T cell repertoires in cytomegalovirus infection. TCRdb re-called the reads with MiXCR, one entry per CDR3 protein. The sample lists around 530,000 distinct CDR3 sequences; 26% were seen once. The source material was PBMCs. These receptor sequences come from a human donor in good health (CMV status not recorded). Some clones in this sample may be carry-over from other donors' samples.

This sequence joins TRBV7-9 and TRBJ1-1; D not resolved. The CDR3 runs to 13 residues. Germline values: CDR1 SEHNR, CDR2 FQNEAQ (reference sequence). Trimming stripped 5 bases from V and 6 bases from J, with 13 bases between. In DNA form, the CDR3 reads TGTGCCAGCAGCAAGAACCTCGGACCTGAAGCTTTCTTT. Amino acid sequence: CASSKNLGPEAFF.

This clonotype was seen many times. This chain uses TRBV19 with TRBJ1-1; 7 positions match TRBD1. V was clipped by 6 bases and J by 4 bases; unmatched bases: 17. The CDR3 sequence is 17 residues long. CDR1 is LNHDA, CDR2 SQIVND, per germline (reference sequence). The CDR3 DNA is TGTGCCAGTAGGCTCCCCCGACAGGGCTCCGTGGGCACTGAAGCTTTCTTT. Translation: CASRLPRQGSVGTEAFF.

In its sample, this clonotype was seen a few times. The rearrangement joins TRBV7-2 to TRBJ2-3; 7 bases match TRBD1. The V gene's germline CDR1 is SGHTA and CDR2 FQGNSA. The CDR3 totals 15 residues. Trimming cost V 5 bases and J 1 base; bases outside gene matches: 6. CDR3 nucleotides: TGTGCCAGCAGCAAAGACAGGGCGGGCACAGATACGCAGTATTTT. It translates to CASSKDRAGTDTQYF.

This clonotype was detected many times. J is TRBJ2-5 and V is TRBV7-2; D not certain. With 3 bases removed from V and 0 bases from J, the gap between germline ends came to 5 bases. This CDR3 contains 13 residues. Germline-derived CDR1 and CDR2 are SGHTA and FQGNSA. CDR3 in DNA: TGTGCCAGCAGCTTGCTAGACCAAGAGACCCAGTACTTC. Amino acid sequence: CASSLLDQETQYF.

This chain uses TRBV6-5 with TRBJ2-1, with 9 nucleotides matching TRBD2. This CDR3 is built from 18 residues. The germline V gene has CDR1 MNHEY and CDR2 SVGAGI. V gave up 0 bases and J gave up 3 bases; unmatched junction bases: 9. CDR3 coding DNA: TGTGCCAGCAGTTACTCGAGTTTGACTAGCGGCGGCTACAATGAGCAGTTCTTC. Translation gives CASSYSSLTSGGYNEQFF.

This chain links TRBV12-5 with TRBJ2-1, with D perhaps TRBD2 (5 bases). There are 12 residues in the CDR3. V was cut by 1 base and J by 8 bases, with 6 bases left in between. Germline CDR1 and CDR2: LGHNT and FRNRAP. The chain's CDR3 is CASGLGGYEQFF. Here the CDR3 DNA reads TGTGCTAGTGGTTTGGGAGGGTATGAGCAGTTCTTC.

The V and J genes are TRBV4-3 and TRBJ2-3; the match to TRBD2 covers 7 bases. The germline V gene encodes CDR1 LGHNA and CDR2 YSLEER. Trimming removed 1 base from V and 3 bases from J; junction bases left unmatched: 7. The CDR3 runs 16 residues. The CDR3 sequence is CASSQAGGMGTDTQYF. Written as DNA, the CDR3 is TGCGCCAGCAGCCAAGCGGGGGGAATGGGGACAGATACGCAGTATTTT.

The rearrangement links TRBV4-3 to TRBJ2-2; 10 bases are shared with TRBD2. V was clipped by 2 bases and J by 6 bases; unmatched bases: 6. This CDR3 comprises 16 residues. Germline V gene sequence: CDR1 LGHNA, CDR2 YSLEER. CDR3 nucleotide sequence: TGCGCCAGCAGCCAAAGGCCAGCGGGAGGGGCCGGGGAGCTGTTTTTT. Amino acid sequence: CASSQRPAGGAGELFF.

CDR3 sequence reads: CSAAGLAGEFTDTQYF. CDR3 nucleotides: TGCAGTGCTGCAGGACTAGCGGGAGAGTTCACAGATACGCAGTATTTT. The J gene is TRBJ2-3, the V gene TRBV20-1, with 13 bases identical to TRBD2. With 5 bases clipped from V and 2 bases from J, the junction kept 7 bases outside the gene matches. The CDR3 is 16 residues long. CDR1 is DFQATT, CDR2 SNEGSKA, per germline (reference sequence).

This clonotype was observed a handful of times. The chain has TRBV19 and TRBJ2-5; the D is unclear. CDR1 is LNHDA, CDR2 SQIVND, per germline (reference sequence). V lost 3 bases and J lost 5, with 10 bases in between. This CDR3 comprises 13 residues. The CDR3 region has the DNA TGTGCCAGTAGTATTCAGGTTTGGGAGACCCAGTACTTC. Translated: CASSIQVWETQYF.

In this sample, this clonotype turned up a few times. The chain is built from TRBV20-1 and TRBJ2-1; TRBD2 matches at 9 bases. CDR1 and CDR2 (germline): DFQATT, SNEGSKA (reference sequence). J lost 2 bases, V lost 7 bases, and 9 bases had no gene match. The CDR3 has 15 residues. CDR3 sequence reads: CSVSGRPIPYNEQFF. DNA for the CDR3: TGCAGTGTCAGCGGGAGGCCAATCCCCTACAATGAGCAGTTCTTC.

This clonotype was observed once. The V call is TRBV3-1, the J call TRBJ2-5; tentative D call: TRBD2 (6 bases). The CDR3 contains 15 residues. V was pared by 3 bases and J by 1 base, with 12 bases between. Per germline, CDR1 LGHDT and CDR2 YNNKEL (reference sequence). The CDR3 coding sequence is TGTGCCAGCAGCCAGGGGGGAGGACCCCAAGAGACCCAGTACTTC. It is translated as CASSQGGGPQETQYF.

At least ten counts were recorded for this clonotype. The chain recombines TRBV4-3 with TRBJ1-3; perhaps TRBD1 as D (5 bases). V was pared by 0 bases and J by 1 base, with 7 bases between. Germline loops: CDR1 LGHNA, CDR2 YSLEER. The CDR3 consists of 15 residues. The CDR3 bases are TGCGCCAGCAGCCAAGATGGGGGGTCTGGAAACACCATATATTTT. It encodes CASSQDGGSGNTIYF.

V gene TRBV7-8 combines with J gene TRBJ2-7; 9 positions agree with TRBD2. Germline V gene lookup returns CDR1 SGHVS and CDR2 FQNEAQ. V shed 1 base and J 0 bases; nucleotides not matched to a gene: 7. This CDR3 is built from 17 residues. The CDR3 is CASSLGRAGGPSYEQYV. CDR3 in DNA: TGTGCCAGCAGCTTAGGGAGGGCGGGAGGGCCCTCCTACGAGCAGTACGTC.

V gene TRBV6-2 or TRBV6-3 combines with J gene TRBJ1-2; 7 nucleotides line up with TRBD1. The CDR3 is 16 residues long. Germline V CDR1 and CDR2: MNHEY, SVGEGT. The V and J ends lost 5 bases and 0 bases, in that order; junction bases with no gene match: 9. In nucleotides, the CDR3 is TGTGCCAGCAGTCCCAGCGGGACAGCTTCTAACTATGGCTACACCTTC. This codes for CASSPSGTASNYGYTF.

The V and J genes are TRBV5-6 and TRBJ2-1, with 8 bases identical to TRBD1. CDR1 SGHDT and CDR2 YYEEEE come from the germline V gene. The CDR3 runs to 12 residues. J gave up 12 bases and V 4 bases, and 6 bases lay outside the gene matches. This CDR3 is CASSQNDRGQFF. The CDR3 DNA is TGTGCCAGCAGCCAAAATGACAGGGGGCAGTTCTTC.

V is TRBV7-8 and J is TRBJ2-5, with unresolved D. The CDR3 has 14 amino acids. CDR1 SGHVS and CDR2 FQNEAQ come from the germline V gene. V was cut by 5 bases and J by 4 bases, with 14 bases left in between. The DNA for the CDR3 is TGTGCCAGCAGCCTCCGGTGGATAGGAGAGACCCAGTACTTC. Its protein is CASSLRWIGETQYF.

The chain couples TRBV5-6 to TRBJ1-3, with a possible D match to TRBD1 (5 bases). Germline V CDR1 and CDR2: SGHDT, YYEEEE. The CDR3 is made up of 14 amino acids. The germline V and J ends were trimmed by 2 bases and 7 bases, with 13 bases remaining between them. This CDR3 is CASSLTGRANTIYF. The CDR3 DNA follows: TGTGCCAGCAGCTTAACAGGACGAGCTAACACCATATATTTT.

V usage is TRBV28 and J usage is TRBJ1-5, with 7 bases fitting TRBD1. This CDR3 has 16 amino acids. Germline assignment: CDR1 MDHEN and CDR2 SYDVKM. V shed 6 bases and J 2 bases; nucleotides not matched to a gene: 10. The CDR3 region is CASSLGHTGGNQPQHF. CDR3 coding DNA: TGTGCCAGCAGCCTAGGACATACAGGGGGCAATCAGCCCCAGCATTTT.

This clonotype was counted between two and nine times. This chain joins TRBV7-6 and TRBJ2-5; 9 nucleotides align to TRBD2. CDR3 length: 15 amino acids. Germline assignment: CDR1 SGHVS and CDR2 FNYEAQ. The V gene end was trimmed by 5 bases and the J gene end by 2 bases; junction bases not matched to a gene: 6. The DNA of the CDR3 is TGTGCCAGCAGCGAAGCGGGAGGACGACAAGAGACCCAGTACTTC. It specifies CASSEAGGRQETQYF.

The table lists this clonotype with many counts. The chain joins TRBV7-9 to TRBJ2-7, with 8 bases matching TRBD2. The CDR3 loop spans 13 amino acids. Germline lookup yields CDR1 SEHNR and CDR2 FQNEAQ (reference sequence). The J segment lost 6 bases and the V segment lost 3 bases, leaving 4 bases of the junction unmatched. The CDR3 bases are TGTGCCAGCAGCTTTAGCGGGGCTAGCGAGCAGTACTTC. This codes for CASSFSGASEQYF.

The CDR3 DNA is TGTGCCAGCAGCTTGGAACCTACAGTTAACTATGGCTACACCTTC. Encoded protein: CASSLEPTVNYGYTF. This sequence joins TRBV5-5 and TRBJ1-2; no reliable D call. In germline, CDR1 is SGHKS, CDR2 YYEKEE (reference sequence). V dropped 0 bases and J dropped 1 base, with 10 bases sitting between them. The CDR3 is made up of 15 amino acids.

The chain is built from TRBV19 and TRBJ2-6; possibly TRBD1 for D (6 bases). The CDR3 runs to 15 residues. Trimming removed 7 bases at V and 2 bases at J, with 12 bases between. In germline, CDR1 is LNHDA, CDR2 SQIVND (reference sequence). CDR3 in amino acids: CASKPGVTGANVLTF. CDR3 nucleotides: TGTGCCAGTAAACCAGGGGTCACTGGGGCCAACGTCCTGACTTTC.

Notes on this clonotype: The CDR3 end shows no conserved phenylalanine or tryptophan, and so a read error is likely. The chain couples TRBV19 to TRBJ1-5; the D gene is possibly TRBD1 (5 bases). Trimming stripped 1 base from V and 4 bases from J, with 8 bases between. The germline V gene encodes CDR1 LNHDA and CDR2 SQIVND (reference sequence). The CDR3 length is 14 residues. Here the CDR3 DNA reads TGTGCCAGTAGTATAGCTCAGGGAAATCAGCCCCAGCATCTT. Translation gives CASSIAQGNQPQHL.